This T cell receptor beta chain came from a study of blood T cells in healthy people across ages. Study outcomes and limitations: When set beside aged donors, long-lived donors presented more naive CD4+ cells and higher diversity.

Primed by a sample-barcoded 5' primer and a J-beta primer mix, a second PCR proceeded for roughly 6 to 12 cycles. TCRdb ran MiXCR on the 5' RACE reads and lists one entry per CDR3 protein. Among over 600,000 distinct CDR3 sequences, 56% were seen once, and the ten largest hold roughly 24%. The CDR3 extends over 15 amino acids. Germline V gene data show CDR1 as SGHTA and CDR2 as FQGNSA. The trim removed 8 bases at V and 7 bases at J, leaving 14 bases unmatched. The extraction recovered at least 5.5 micrograms of total RNA per sample. This clonotype was seen a few times. Its target is not known. This TCR derives from a man in his forties in good health. This chain uses TRBV7-2 with TRBJ2-1; 7 positions agree with TRBD2. Sequenced: blood. The CDR3 DNA reads TGTGCCAGCGTCAAAACAGCGGGATTAGGGAATGAGCAGTTCTTC. It is translated as CASVKTAGLGNEQFF.